The T cell receptor beta chain under discussion was sequenced for a study of OX40 agonist ivuxolimab in advanced cancers. Germline CDR1 reads MNHEY; CDR2 reads SMNVEV (reference sequence). The V and J ends lost 6 bases and 0 bases, in that order; junction bases with no gene match: 3. The CDR3 is 15 amino acids. Sequenced by immunoSEQ multiplex PCR; TCRdb stores in-frame clones only, minus some. The sample carries tens of thousands of clones, 91% recorded once. The genes are TRBV27 and TRBJ2-3; 10 bases line up with TRBD1. The receptor was isolated from an adult with an advanced solid tumor such as melanoma, head and neck, liver or kidney cancer. The sequencing used CD4+ or CD8+ T cells sorted from blood, collected in a trial of the OX40 agonist ivuxolimab. The chain's CDR3 is CASRKTGGSTDTQYF. In nucleotides, the CDR3 is TGTGCCAGCAGGAAGACAGGGGGCAGCACAGATACGCAGTATTTT.